The rows below give T cell receptor beta chains drawn from one sample of a study of blood T cell repertoires in COVID-19. Assay: immunoSEQ multiplex PCR; the TCRdb copy retains only in-frame clones and omits some. The sample includes under 250,000 clones, roughly 92% of them seen just once. Sequences were obtained from peripheral blood. The receptor set was obtained from a man aged 60 to 69 with COVID-19, enrolled during active disease. Both conserved end residues are part of each CDR3. The order of the fields is D gene, clone size, J gene, V gene, CDR3 DNA, CDR3 protein. A D gene is named only where the DNA matches it firmly. The listing skips clone size in some rows; elsewhere it reads once, few, many or a size class.

d_call: TRBD2; clone_size: .; j_call: TRBJ2-7; v_call: TRBV19; cdr3_nt: TGTGCCAGTAGTCCGAAGACTAGCACTCCCCGATCCTACGAGCAGTACTTC; cdr3_aa: CASSPKTSTPRSYEQYF
d_call: TRBD1; clone_size: .; j_call: TRBJ1-1; v_call: TRBV27; cdr3_nt: TGTGCCAGCAGTCTGGACAGGGGAGCTGAAGCTTTCTTT; cdr3_aa: CASSLDRGAEAFF
d_call: .; clone_size: .; j_call: TRBJ1-6; v_call: TRBV19; cdr3_nt: TGTGCCAGTAGACCCGGACAGCCTACAGGTAGTAGACCCCTCCACTTT; cdr3_aa: CASRPGQPTGSRPLHF
d_call: .; clone_size: few; j_call: TRBJ2-1; v_call: TRBV14; cdr3_nt: TGTGCCAGCAGCCAGTCGGAGAGGTACAATGAGCAGTTCTTC; cdr3_aa: CASSQSERYNEQFF
d_call: .; clone_size: few; j_call: TRBJ1-2; v_call: TRBV6-1; cdr3_nt: TGTGCCAGCAGTGAAGCATGGCCGGAGTATGGCTACACCTTC; cdr3_aa: CASSEAWPEYGYTF
d_call: .; clone_size: once; j_call: TRBJ1-1; v_call: TRBV20-1; cdr3_nt: TGCAGTGCTAGAGATTCCCAGGGAGCTTTCTTT; cdr3_aa: CSARDSQGAFF
d_call: .; clone_size: .; j_call: TRBJ2-2; v_call: TRBV18; cdr3_nt: TGTGCCAGCTCTGTAAACACCGGGGAGCTGTTTTTT; cdr3_aa: CASSVNTGELFF
d_call: TRBD1; clone_size: few; j_call: TRBJ1-5; v_call: TRBV19; cdr3_nt: TGTGCCAGTAGTGGTGACGGGACAGGGGTTCAGCCCCAGCATTTT; cdr3_aa: CASSGDGTGVQPQHF
d_call: .; clone_size: .; j_call: TRBJ2-1; v_call: TRBV20-1; cdr3_nt: TGCAGTGCTAGTCGGGGGAATGAGCAGTTCTTC; cdr3_aa: CSASRGNEQFF
d_call: .; clone_size: .; j_call: TRBJ1-5; v_call: TRBV19; cdr3_nt: TGTGCCAGTAGTATTGCGGGCAATCAGCCCCAGCATTTT; cdr3_aa: CASSIAGNQPQHF
d_call: .; clone_size: .; j_call: TRBJ1-1; v_call: TRBV19; cdr3_nt: TGTGCCAGTAGTCACGGGACACCGGACACTGAAGCTTTCTTT; cdr3_aa: CASSHGTPDTEAFF
d_call: TRBD2; clone_size: .; j_call: TRBJ2-7; v_call: TRBV5-1; cdr3_nt: TGCGCCAGCAGCTTTGCCGGGGGGAACTCCTACGAGCAGTACTTC; cdr3_aa: CASSFAGGNSYEQYF
d_call: .; clone_size: .; j_call: TRBJ1-5; v_call: TRBV25-1; cdr3_nt: TGTGCCAGCAGTGAAGCCGGGAGACTTAACAATCAGCCCCAGCATTTT; cdr3_aa: CASSEAGRLNNQPQHF